The rows below give T cell receptor beta chains drawn from one sample of a study of blood T cell repertoires in COVID-19. The data were produced by immunoSEQ multiplex PCR, yet TCRdb's version contains in-frame clones alone and is incomplete. The sample includes around 260,000 clones, approximately 83% of them seen just once. Sequencing used peripheral blood. Receptors originate from a woman between 50 and 59 years old who had recovered from COVID-19. CDR3s include the opening cysteine and the closing phenylalanine or tryptophan. D genes are given only for firm matches. Clone size is not always given. Where it is, it says once, few, many or a class for expanded clones.

clone size	V gene	D gene	J gene	CDR3 DNA	CDR3 protein
.	TRBV21-1	.	TRBJ1-1	TGTGCCAGCAGCAAAACACGGAGGGCAGGGACCCTCATGAACACTGAAGCTTTCTTT	CASSKTRRAGTLMNTEAFF
.	TRBV19	TRBD1	TRBJ2-7	TGTGCCAGTAGGGGGACAGGGGAGGCCTACGAGCAGTACTTC	CASRGTGEAYEQYF
.	TRBV12-3/TRBV12-4	.	TRBJ2-5	TGTGCCAGCAGTTTACTCGAGAAAGAGACCCAGTACTTC	CASSLLEKETQYF
.	TRBV19	TRBD1	TRBJ2-3	TGTGCCAGTAGTATGGACAGGGGTTCCACAGATACGCAGTATTTT	CASSMDRGSTDTQYF
once	TRBV28	TRBD1	TRBJ1-1	TGTGCCAGCAGAACAGGGACAGCGAACACTGAAGCTTTCTTT	CASRTGTANTEAFF
.	TRBV6-2/TRBV6-3	.	TRBJ2-7	TGTGCCAGCAGTTACTCTCTCGGGAGCGTTGACGAGCAGTACTTC	CASSYSLGSVDEQYF
.	TRBV28	.	TRBJ1-1	TGTGCCAGCAGCAGGGACTGGGTGGCTTTCTTT	CASSRDWVAFF
.	TRBV7-3	.	TRBJ1-2	TGTGCCAGCAGCCCGAGCCCCACAGCCACTCTAACTGGCTACACCTTC	CASSPSPTATLTGYTF
.	TRBV28	.	TRBJ1-2	TGTGCCAGCAGTACTCGATCATATGGCTACACCTTC	CASSTRSYGYTF
few	TRBV15	.	TRBJ2-1	TGTGCCACCAGCGGACTGGGGAGCTCCTACAATGAGCAGTTCTTC	CATSGLGSSYNEQFF
.	TRBV4-3	TRBD1	TRBJ1-4	TGCGCCAGCAGCCAAGTACCGGGACAGGGAGAAAAACTGTTTTTT	CASSQVPGQGEKLFF
.	TRBV28	.	TRBJ2-7	TGTGCCAGCAGTTTCAGGATGAAAATCCCCTACGAGCAGTACTTC	CASSFRMKIPYEQYF
.	TRBV10-3	TRBD2	TRBJ2-1	TGTGCCATCAGCCGGATTGGACTAGCGGGAGGGAGGGGCTACAATGAGCAGTTCTTC	CAISRIGLAGGRGYNEQFF
.	TRBV27	.	TRBJ2-7	TGTGCCAGCAGTTTATCGTCGGTTTACGAGCAGTACTTC	CASSLSSVYEQYF
.	TRBV19	.	TRBJ1-1	TGTGCCAGTAGGACACCGGGACAAAGGAAAGCTTTCTTT	CASRTPGQRKAFF
.	TRBV9	.	TRBJ2-1	TGTGCCAGCAGCGTTAGCGCGAATGAGCAGTTCTTC	CASSVSANEQFF
.	TRBV5-8	.	TRBJ1-1	TGTGCCAGCAGCTTGCGAGGGATGAACACTGAAGCTTTCTTT	CASSLRGMNTEAFF
.	TRBV29-1	TRBD1	TRBJ2-7	TGCAGCGTTGAAGAGCGAGACAGGGCCCCCTACGAGCAGTACTTC	CSVEERDRAPYEQYF
.	TRBV5-1	.	TRBJ1-5	TGCGCCAGCAGCTTGGGAGAAACCAATCAGCCCCAGCATTTT	CASSLGETNQPQHF
.	TRBV12-5	TRBD1	TRBJ2-7	TGTGCTAGTGGCCTCGACAGGGTGCGGGAGCAGTACTTC	CASGLDRVREQYF
.	TRBV5-1	.	TRBJ1-1	TGCGCCAGCAGCTCCTTTTGGGCGAACACTGAAGCTTTCTTT	CASSSFWANTEAFF
.	TRBV4-2	TRBD1	TRBJ2-6	TGTGCCAGCAGCTACGGGACAGGCGGCTCTGGGGCCAACGTCCTGACTTTC	CASSYGTGGSGANVLTF